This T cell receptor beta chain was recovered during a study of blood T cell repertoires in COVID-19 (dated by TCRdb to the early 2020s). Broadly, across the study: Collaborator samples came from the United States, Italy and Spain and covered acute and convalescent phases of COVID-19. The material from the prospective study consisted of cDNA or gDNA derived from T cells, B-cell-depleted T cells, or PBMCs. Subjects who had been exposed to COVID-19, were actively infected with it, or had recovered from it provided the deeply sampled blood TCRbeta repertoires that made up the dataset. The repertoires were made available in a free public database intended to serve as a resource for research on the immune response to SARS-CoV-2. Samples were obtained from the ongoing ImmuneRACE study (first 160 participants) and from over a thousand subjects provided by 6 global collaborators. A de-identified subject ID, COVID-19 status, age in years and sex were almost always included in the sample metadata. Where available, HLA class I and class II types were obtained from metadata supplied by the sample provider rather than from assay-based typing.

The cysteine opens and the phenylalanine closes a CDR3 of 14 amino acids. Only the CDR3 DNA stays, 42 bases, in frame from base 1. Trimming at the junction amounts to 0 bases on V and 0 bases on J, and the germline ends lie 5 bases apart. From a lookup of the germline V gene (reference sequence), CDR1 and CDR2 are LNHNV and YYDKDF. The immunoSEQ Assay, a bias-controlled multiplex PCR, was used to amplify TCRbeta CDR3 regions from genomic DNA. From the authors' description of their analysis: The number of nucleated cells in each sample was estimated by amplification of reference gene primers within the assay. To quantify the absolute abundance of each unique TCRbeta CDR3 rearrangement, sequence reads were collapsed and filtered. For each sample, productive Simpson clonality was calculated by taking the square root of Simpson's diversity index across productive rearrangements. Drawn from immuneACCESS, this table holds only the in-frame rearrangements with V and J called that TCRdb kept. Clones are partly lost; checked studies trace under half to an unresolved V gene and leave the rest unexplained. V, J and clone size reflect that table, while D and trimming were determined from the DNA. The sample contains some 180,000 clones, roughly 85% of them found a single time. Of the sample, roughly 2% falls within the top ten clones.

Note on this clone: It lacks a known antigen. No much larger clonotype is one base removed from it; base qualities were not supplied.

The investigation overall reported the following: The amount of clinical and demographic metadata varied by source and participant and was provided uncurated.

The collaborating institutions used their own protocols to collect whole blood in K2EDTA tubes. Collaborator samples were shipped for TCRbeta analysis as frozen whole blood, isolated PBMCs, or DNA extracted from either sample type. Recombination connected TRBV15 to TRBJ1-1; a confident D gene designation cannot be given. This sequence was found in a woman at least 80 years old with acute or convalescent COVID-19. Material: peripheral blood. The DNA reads TGTGCCACCAGCAGAGAAGCCATGAACACTGAAGCTTTCTTT. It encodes CATSREAMNTEAFF.